The rows below give T cell receptor beta chains drawn from one sample of a study of OX40 agonist ivuxolimab in advanced cancers. The repertoire was sequenced with immunoSEQ multiplex PCR; TCRdb's copy has only in-frame clones and lacks some. This table holds roughly 120,000 clones, just under 95% found once. Sequenced here: CD4+ or CD8+ T cells sorted from blood, sampled in a trial of the OX40 agonist ivuxolimab. The source of these receptors is an adult with an advanced solid tumor such as melanoma, head and neck, liver or kidney cancer. The CDR3 runs from the conserved cysteine through the conserved F or W. A D gene is named only where the DNA matches it firmly. For some rows the clone size is stated as once, few or many, or as a class when expanded; others skip it.

>TRBJ2-3|NA|TRBD2|TRBV7-3
TGTGCCAGCAGCCCCGGACTAGCGGGAGCTGCAGATACGCAGTATTTT
CASSPGLAGAADTQYF
>TRBJ1-5|NA|NA|TRBV13
TGTGCCAGCAGCTCCGGGAGCAATCAGCCCCAGCATTTT
CASSSGSNQPQHF
>TRBJ2-5|NA|NA|TRBV7-3
TGTGCCAGCAGCCAAGGTGGGACGGCTGGAGAGACCCAGTACTTC
CASSQGGTAGETQYF
>TRBJ2-2|NA|TRBD1|TRBV7-2
TGTGCCAGCAGCTTCCGACAGGGTGCCGGGGAGCTGTTTTTT
CASSFRQGAGELFF
>TRBJ2-1|NA|NA|TRBV2
TGTGCCAGCAGTGTTGAGGGCGCGGCTTCCTACAATGAGCAGTTCTTC
CASSVEGAASYNEQFF
>TRBJ1-4|NA|NA|TRBV2
TGTGCCAGCAGTATGACGACCGGGCTGAATGAAAAACTGTTTTTT
CASSMTTGLNEKLFF
>TRBJ1-1|NA|NA|TRBV7-8
TGTGCCAGCAGCCCGGGGGGGCACACTGAAGCTTTCTTT
CASSPGGHTEAFF
>TRBJ2-5|NA|TRBD2|TRBV19
TGTGCCAGTAGCCCGGGGATTAGCGGGAAAAAAGAGACCCAGTACTTC
CASSPGISGKKETQYF
>TRBJ1-2|NA|NA|TRBV6-5
TGTGCCAGCACGACAGGATCCCCCTCTAACTATGGCTACACCTTC
CASTTGSPSNYGYTF
>TRBJ1-5|NA|NA|TRBV6-5
TGTGCCAGCAGTTACGGTGATTATAGCAATCAGCCCCAGCATTTT
CASSYGDYSNQPQHF
>TRBJ2-1|NA|TRBD2|TRBV27
TGTGCCAGCAGGACATTAGCGGGAGGGGGAAATGAGCAGTTCTTC
CASRTLAGGGNEQFF
>TRBJ2-5|NA|NA|TRBV19
TGTGCCAGTAGTGTTAACAGGAGGTGGGAGACCCAGTACTTC
CASSVNRRWETQYF
>TRBJ2-1|NA|NA|TRBV30
TGTGCCTGGAGTGTAAAGTCGGCTATTCGCTACAATGAGCAGTTCTTC
CAWSVKSAIRYNEQFF
>TRBJ1-1|NA|NA|TRBV5-1
TGCGCCAGCAGCTTGGTTGGCGGCGACACTGAAGCTTTCTTT
CASSLVGGDTEAFF
>TRBJ2-7|once|NA|TRBV30
TGTGCCTGCCAGACCTCACCCGGCTCCTACGAGCAGTACTTC
CACQTSPGSYEQYF
>TRBJ1-6|NA|NA|TRBV19
TGTGCCAGTAGTATTTGGACAGAGGGGTCACCCCTCCACTTT
CASSIWTEGSPLHF
>TRBJ2-3|NA|NA|TRBV7-9
TGTGCCAGCAGCACGACAGTAAAGGATACGCAGTATTTT
CASSTTVKDTQYF
>TRBJ2-1|NA|NA|TRBV6-5
TGTGCCAGCAGTTACGACGGCCAGTCCGGGAGACAAGAGTTCTTC
CASSYDGQSGRQEFF
>TRBJ1-3|NA|NA|TRBV10-3
TGTGCCATCAGATCGGACAGCTCTGGAAACACCATATATTTT
CAIRSDSSGNTIYF
>TRBJ1-2|NA|NA|TRBV11-2
TGTGCCAGCAGCTCGGACGGATACTATGGCTACACCTTC
CASSSDGYYGYTF
>TRBJ1-5|NA|NA|TRBV2
TGTGCCAGCAGGCTAGGGAAGCCCCAGCATTTT
CASRLGKPQHF
>TRBJ1-1|NA|TRBD1|TRBV4-3
TGCGCCAGCAGCCTGACAGGGGGGAACACTGAAGCTTTCTTT
CASSLTGGNTEAFF
>TRBJ2-5|NA|NA|TRBV28
TGTGCCAGCAGTTTGGATGCTCTGACGACCCAGTACTTC
CASSLDALTTQYF
>TRBJ2-7|NA|NA|TRBV5-1
TGCGCCAGCAGTCCGCTTATTTCCGGCGAGCAGTACTTC
CASSPLISGEQYF
>TRBJ1-2|NA|NA|TRBV6-5
TGTGCCAGCAGCTCCGACAGTCCTAACTATGGCTACACCTTC
CASSSDSPNYGYTF
>TRBJ2-5|NA|TRBD1|TRBV7-6
TGTGCCAGCAGCTCGACAGGGGTACAAGAGACCCAGTACTTC
CASSSTGVQETQYF
>TRBJ2-3|NA|TRBD2|TRBV11-2
TGTGCCAGCAGCTTAGGCAGTAGCGGGAGGGCCACAGATACGCAGTATTTT
CASSLGSSGRATDTQYF
>TRBJ2-1|NA|NA|TRBV19
TGTGCCAGTAGTAAGTCCGGGGCTACCCTTGAGCATGAGCAGTTCTTC
CASSKSGATLEHEQFF
>TRBJ1-2|NA|NA|TRBV12-1
TGTGCCAGCAGATTTCAGAGGGCCGTTGCGAAGAACCCGTATGGCTACACCTTC
CASRFQRAVAKNPYGYTF
>TRBJ2-7|NA|TRBD1|TRBV6-5
TGTGCCAGCAGGGGGACAGGGGCTGAGACCTACGAGCAGTACTTC
CASRGTGAETYEQYF
>TRBJ2-5|NA|NA|TRBV2
TGTGCCAGCACCTCTCTAGAGTGGGAGACCCAGTACTTC
CASTSLEWETQYF
>TRBJ2-2|NA|NA|TRBV10-3
TGTGCCATCAGTGAACTCAGGGAATTTTGGGCGGACACCGGGGAGCTGTTTTTT
CAISELREFWADTGELFF
>TRBJ2-7|NA|NA|TRBV6-5
TGTGCCAGCAGTCTCTCAATTGAGTTGGACGAGCAGTACTTC
CASSLSIELDEQYF
>TRBJ1-6|NA|TRBD1|TRBV6-6
TGTGCCAGCAGTTACTCTCACCGGGACAGGGAGCCCTTTTTT
CASSYSHRDREPFF
>TRBJ2-7|once|NA|TRBV5-1
TGCGCCAGCAGCTTAAGGAGGGCGCAACACGAGCAGTACTTC
CASSLRRAQHEQYF
>TRBJ1-1|NA|TRBD1|TRBV19
TGTGCCAGTAGTATGGGGACAGAGAACACTGAAGCTTTCTTT
CASSMGTENTEAFF
>TRBJ1-2|NA|NA|TRBV19
TGTGCCAGTAGTATGGACGGATATGGCTACACCTTC
CASSMDGYGYTF
>TRBJ2-7|NA|NA|TRBV28
TGTGCCAGCAGTTTATCGGGGTTCTACGAGCAGTACTTC
CASSLSGFYEQYF
>TRBJ1-1|NA|NA|TRBV30
TGTGCCTGGAGTAGGACACCCACTGAAGCTTTCTTT
CAWSRTPTEAFF
>TRBJ2-5|NA|NA|TRBV27
TGTGCCAGCAGACAGGGTCCAATAGAGACCCAGTACTTC
CASRQGPIETQYF
>TRBJ2-1|NA|NA|TRBV5-4
TGTGCCAGCAGCTTGGATAGCGGCTCCTACAATGAGCAGTTCTTC
CASSLDSGSYNEQFF
>TRBJ2-7|NA|TRBD2|TRBV10-3
TGTGCCATCAGCCCCGGGACTAGTCTCTACGAGCAGTACTTC
CAISPGTSLYEQYF
>TRBJ2-7|NA|TRBD1|TRBV19
TGTGCCAGTAGTATCGGACAGGATCCTTCCTACGAGCAGTACTTC
CASSIGQDPSYEQYF
>TRBJ2-1|NA|TRBD1|TRBV9
TGTGCCAGCAGCGTAGGACAGGGGGCTTACAATGAGCAGTTCTTC
CASSVGQGAYNEQFF
>TRBJ2-1|NA|TRBD2|TRBV7-3
TGTGCCAGCAGCTTTAGCGGGACCTCCTACAATGAGCAGTTCTTC
CASSFSGTSYNEQFF
>TRBJ2-1|NA|TRBD1|TRBV6-5
TGTGCCAGCAGTTACCCGGGACAGGGGGGTTTAAATGAGCAGTTCTTC
CASSYPGQGGLNEQFF
>TRBJ1-1|NA|NA|TRBV6-1
TGTGCCAGCAGTGATCCCGGGGGGGGAGGCACTGAAGCTTTCTTT
CASSDPGGGGTEAFF
>TRBJ2-2|NA|TRBD2|TRBV5-6
TGTGCCAGCAGCCTAGGGACTAGCGGGAGAAACACCGGGGAGCTGTTTTTT
CASSLGTSGRNTGELFF
>TRBJ2-3|NA|TRBD2|TRBV12-5
TGTGCTAGTGGCCCCACTAGCGAAGATACGCAGTATTTT
CASGPTSEDTQYF
>TRBJ2-2|once|TRBD1|TRBV5-5
TGTGCCAGCAGCTCGGGACAGCCGACGAACACCGGGGAGCTGTTTTTT
CASSSGQPTNTGELFF
>TRBJ2-5|NA|NA|TRBV7-9
TGTGCCAGCAGCTTAGGCCCAACGAGACAAGAGACCCAGTACTTC
CASSLGPTRQETQYF
>TRBJ1-5|NA|NA|TRBV27
TGTGCCAGCAAAGGGCAGGGTAATCAGCCCCAGCATTTT
CASKGQGNQPQHF
>TRBJ1-1|NA|NA|TRBV6-4
TGTGCCAGCAGTAACAACGGGAGGCCGGGCGAAGCTTTCTTT
CASSNNGRPGEAFF
>TRBJ1-2|NA|TRBD1|TRBV19
TGTGCCAGTAGTGCGACCGGGACAGGGTATGGCTACACCTTC
CASSATGTGYGYTF